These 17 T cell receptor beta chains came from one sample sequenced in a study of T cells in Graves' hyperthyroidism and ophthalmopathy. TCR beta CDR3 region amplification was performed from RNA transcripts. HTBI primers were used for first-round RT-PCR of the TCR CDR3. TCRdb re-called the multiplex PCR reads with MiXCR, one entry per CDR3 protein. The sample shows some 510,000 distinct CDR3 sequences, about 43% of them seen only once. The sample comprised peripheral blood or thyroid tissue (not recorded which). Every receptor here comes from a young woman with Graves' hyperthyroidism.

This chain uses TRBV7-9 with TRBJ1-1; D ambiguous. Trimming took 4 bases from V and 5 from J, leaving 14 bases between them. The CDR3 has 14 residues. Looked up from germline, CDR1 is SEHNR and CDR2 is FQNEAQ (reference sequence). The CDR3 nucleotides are TGTGCCAGCAGCTCGCATCTCCCGTATACTGAAGCTTTCTTT. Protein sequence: CASSSHLPYTEAFF.

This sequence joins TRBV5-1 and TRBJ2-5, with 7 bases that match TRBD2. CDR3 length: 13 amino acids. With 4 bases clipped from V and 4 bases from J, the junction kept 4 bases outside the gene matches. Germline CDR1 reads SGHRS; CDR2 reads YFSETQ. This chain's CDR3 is CASSTGGSETQYF. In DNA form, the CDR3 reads TGCGCCAGCAGCACGGGAGGTTCAGAGACCCAGTACTTC.

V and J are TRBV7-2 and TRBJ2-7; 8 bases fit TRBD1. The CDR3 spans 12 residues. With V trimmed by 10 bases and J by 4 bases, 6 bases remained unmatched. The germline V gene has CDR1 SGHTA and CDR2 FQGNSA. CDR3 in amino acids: CATADREYEQYF. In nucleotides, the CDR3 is TGTGCCACCGCGGACAGGGAGTACGAGCAGTACTTC.

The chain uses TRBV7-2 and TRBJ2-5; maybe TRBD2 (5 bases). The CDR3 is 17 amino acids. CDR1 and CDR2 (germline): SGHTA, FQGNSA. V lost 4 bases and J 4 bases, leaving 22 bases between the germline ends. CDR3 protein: CASSYYTELEGGETQYF. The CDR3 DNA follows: TGTGCCAGCAGCTACTATACCGAGTTAGAAGGAGGAGAGACCCAGTACTTC.

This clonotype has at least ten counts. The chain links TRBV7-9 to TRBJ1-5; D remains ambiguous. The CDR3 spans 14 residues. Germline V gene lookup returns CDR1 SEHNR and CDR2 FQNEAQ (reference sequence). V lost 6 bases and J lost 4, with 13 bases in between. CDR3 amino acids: CASSSLDRNQPQHF. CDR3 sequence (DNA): TGTGCCAGCAGTTCCTTGGATCGGAATCAGCCCCAGCATTTT.

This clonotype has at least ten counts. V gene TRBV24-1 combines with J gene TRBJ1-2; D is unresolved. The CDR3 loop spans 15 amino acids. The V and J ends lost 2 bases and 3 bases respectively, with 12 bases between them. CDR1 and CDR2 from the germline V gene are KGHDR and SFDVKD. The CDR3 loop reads CATSDSWTADYGYTF. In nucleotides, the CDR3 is TGTGCCACCAGTGATTCTTGGACTGCCGACTATGGCTACACCTTC.

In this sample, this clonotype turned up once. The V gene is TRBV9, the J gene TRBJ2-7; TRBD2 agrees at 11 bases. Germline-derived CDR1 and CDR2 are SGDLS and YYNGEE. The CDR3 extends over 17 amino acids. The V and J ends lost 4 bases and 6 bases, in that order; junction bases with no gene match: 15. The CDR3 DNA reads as TGTGCCAGCAGCCAATCCACGATCGGGACTAGCGGAGCCGAGCAGTACTTC. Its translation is CASSQSTIGTSGAEQYF.

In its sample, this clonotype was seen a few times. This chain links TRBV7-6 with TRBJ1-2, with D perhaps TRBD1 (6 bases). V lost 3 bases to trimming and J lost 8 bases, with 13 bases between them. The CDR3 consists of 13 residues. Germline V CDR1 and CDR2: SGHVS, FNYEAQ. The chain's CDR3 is CASSFQGSYGYTF. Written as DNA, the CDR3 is TGTGCCAGCAGCTTTCAGGGGAGTTACGGCTACACCTTC.

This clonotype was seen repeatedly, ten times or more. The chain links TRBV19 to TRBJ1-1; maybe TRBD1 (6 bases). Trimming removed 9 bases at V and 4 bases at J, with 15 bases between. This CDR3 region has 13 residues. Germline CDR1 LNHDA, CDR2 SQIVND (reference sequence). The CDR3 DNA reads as TGTGCCAGCAGCCCACAGGGAGGCACTGAAGCTTTCTTT. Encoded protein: CASSPQGGTEAFF.

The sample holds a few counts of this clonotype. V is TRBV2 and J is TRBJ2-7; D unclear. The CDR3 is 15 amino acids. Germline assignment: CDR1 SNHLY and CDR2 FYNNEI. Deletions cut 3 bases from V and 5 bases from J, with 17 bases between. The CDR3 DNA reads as TGTGCCAGCAGTGAGAGGCAGCTCCTTGTTAACGAGCAGTACTTC. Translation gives CASSERQLLVNEQYF.

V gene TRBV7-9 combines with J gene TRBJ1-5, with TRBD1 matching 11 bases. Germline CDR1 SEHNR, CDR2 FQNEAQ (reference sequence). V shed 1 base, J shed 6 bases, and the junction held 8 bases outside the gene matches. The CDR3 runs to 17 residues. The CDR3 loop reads CASSLGGQGESLQPQHF. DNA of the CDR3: TGTGCCAGCAGCTTAGGGGGACAGGGGGAAAGCCTTCAGCCCCAGCATTTT.

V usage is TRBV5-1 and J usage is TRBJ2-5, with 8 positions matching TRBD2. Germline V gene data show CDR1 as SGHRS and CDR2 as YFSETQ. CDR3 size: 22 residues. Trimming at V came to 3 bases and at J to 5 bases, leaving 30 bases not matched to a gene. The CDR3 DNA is TGCGCCAGCAGCTATAGTGAAACTAGCGGAACCGGGGAGCTACCAACCAGGGAGACCCAGTACTTC. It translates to CASSYSETSGTGELPTRETQYF.

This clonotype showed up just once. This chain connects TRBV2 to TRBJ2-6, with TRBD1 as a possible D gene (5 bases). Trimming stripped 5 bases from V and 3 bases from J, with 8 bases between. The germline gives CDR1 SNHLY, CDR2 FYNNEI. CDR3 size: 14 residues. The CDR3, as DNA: TGTGCCAGCAGTAGGGGCGGTGGGGCCAACGTCCTGACTTTC. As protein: CASSRGGGANVLTF.

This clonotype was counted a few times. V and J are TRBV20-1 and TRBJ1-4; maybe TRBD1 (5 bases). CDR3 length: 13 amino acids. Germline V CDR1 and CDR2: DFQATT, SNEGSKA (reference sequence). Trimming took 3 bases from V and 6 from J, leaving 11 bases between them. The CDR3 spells CSASRALDEKLFF. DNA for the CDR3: TGCAGTGCTAGCAGGGCCCTGGATGAAAAACTGTTTTTT.

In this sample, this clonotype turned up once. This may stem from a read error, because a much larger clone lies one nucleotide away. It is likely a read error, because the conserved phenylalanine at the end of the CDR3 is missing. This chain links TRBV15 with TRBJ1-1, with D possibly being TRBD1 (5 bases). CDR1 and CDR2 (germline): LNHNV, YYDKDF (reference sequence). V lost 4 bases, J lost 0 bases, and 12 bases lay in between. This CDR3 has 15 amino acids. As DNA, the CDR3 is TGTGCCACCAGCAACCGACGGGGCATGAACACTGAAGCTTTCCTT. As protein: CATSNRRGMNTEAFL.

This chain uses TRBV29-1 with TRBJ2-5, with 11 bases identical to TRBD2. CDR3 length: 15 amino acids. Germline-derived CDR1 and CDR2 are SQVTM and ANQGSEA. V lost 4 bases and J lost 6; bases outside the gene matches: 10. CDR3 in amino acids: CSVGSPSGRRKTQYF. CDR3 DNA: TGCAGCGTTGGGTCCCCTAGCGGGAGGCGGAAGACCCAGTACTTC.

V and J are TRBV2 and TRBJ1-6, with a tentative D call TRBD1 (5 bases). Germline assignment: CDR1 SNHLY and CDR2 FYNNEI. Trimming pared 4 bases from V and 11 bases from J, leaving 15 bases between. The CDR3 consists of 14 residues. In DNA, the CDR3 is TGTGCCAGCAGTGTGAGAGGGGAATCGCCACCCCTCCACTTT. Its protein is CASSVRGESPPLHF.